This entry lists 20 T cell receptor beta chains sequenced from one sample in a study of early T cells in non-severe SARS-CoV-2 infection. MiXCR was run by TCRdb on the 5' RACE reads, yielding one entry per CDR3 protein. In the table there are around 70,000 distinct CDR3 sequences, 8% to 9.5% of which are singletons. The source material was whole blood. These receptors were collected from an adult who was a healthcare worker with PCR-confirmed SARS-CoV-2 infection or an uninfected control (not recorded which).

This clonotype has a handful of counts. This sequence joins TRBV10-1 and TRBJ2-2; D is undetermined. Between the trimmed V and J ends, which lost 0 bases and 7 bases, there was a span of 6 bases. The germline V gene encodes CDR1 WNHNN and CDR2 SYGVQD (reference sequence). The CDR3 has 13 residues. Here the CDR3 DNA reads TGCGCCAGCAGTGAGTCGATCGGCGGGGAGCTGTTTTTT. Translated, it gives CASSESIGGELFF.

The gene calls are TRBV28 and TRBJ1-2; TRBD1 might be the D (5 bases). V was clipped by 5 bases and J by 8 bases, with 18 bases between them. Germline values: CDR1 MDHEN, CDR2 SYDVKM. This CDR3 region has 14 residues. The chain's CDR3 is CASSPPGLMWGYTF. The CDR3 region has the DNA TGTGCCAGCAGTCCCCCGGGACTGATGTGGGGCTACACCTTC.

This clonotype was seen a few times. This chain links TRBV20-1 with TRBJ2-7; D is undetermined. Germline CDR1 reads DFQATT; CDR2 reads SNEGSKA (reference sequence). CDR3 size: 14 residues. Trimming took off 0 bases at V and 2 bases at J, with 11 bases between the two ends. The CDR3 loop is CSAREVTRPYEQYF. Here the CDR3 DNA reads TGCAGTGCTAGAGAAGTAACTCGCCCCTACGAGCAGTACTTC.

This clonotype was counted only a few times. The rearrangement links TRBV7-9 to TRBJ2-3; TRBD1 aligns across 8 bases. This CDR3 comprises 15 residues. Trimming took 6 bases from V and 2 from J; bases not matched to a gene: 7. Germline CDR1 is SEHNR and CDR2 is FQNEAQ (reference sequence). In DNA, the CDR3 is TGTGCCAGCAGTCCCGGGACAGGTATCACAGATACGCAGTATTTT. Encoded protein: CASSPGTGITDTQYF.

The CDR3 loop is CASSYLWGGSYEQYF. In DNA form, the CDR3 reads TGTGCCAGCAGTTACCTTTGGGGGGGTTCCTACGAGCAGTACTTC. The chain employs TRBV6-5 and TRBJ2-7, with TRBD2 matching over 7 bases. CDR3 size: 15 residues. The V and J ends lost 2 bases and 1 base, in that order; junction bases with no gene match: 5. From germline, CDR1 is MNHEY and CDR2 SVGAGI.

The V call is TRBV2, the J call TRBJ2-1; 11 nucleotides match TRBD2. CDR3 length: 15 amino acids. Trimming at V came to 6 bases and at J to 9 bases, leaving 10 bases not matched to a gene. Germline V gene lookup returns CDR1 SNHLY and CDR2 FYNNEI. The CDR3 loop is CASRRLAGRKGEQFF. The CDR3 DNA sequence: TGTGCCAGCAGGAGACTAGCGGGACGAAAGGGTGAGCAGTTCTTC.

This clonotype was found many times. In nucleotides, the CDR3 is TGCAGTGCTAAACGCCTTAGCGGGAGCAAAAACATTCAGTACTTC. The encoded protein is CSAKRLSGSKNIQYF. The gene calls are TRBV20-1 and TRBJ2-4; 9 bases line up with TRBD2. The CDR3 totals 15 residues. With 4 bases clipped from V and 3 bases from J, the junction kept 7 bases outside the gene matches. The V gene's germline CDR1 is DFQATT and CDR2 SNEGSKA (reference sequence).

This clonotype was seen only a few times. This chain links TRBV5-4 with TRBJ2-3; TRBD2 matches 14 bases. The V and J ends lost 4 bases and 6 bases, in that order; junction bases with no gene match: 7. The germline V gene has CDR1 SGHNT and CDR2 YYREEE (reference sequence). The CDR3 totals 16 residues. The CDR3 region has the DNA TGTGCCAGCAGCACGGGACTAGCGGGAGAAGTGGATACGCAGTATTTT. Protein sequence: CASSTGLAGEVDTQYF.

This chain uses TRBV4-1 with TRBJ2-1; 10 bases are a match to TRBD1. The CDR3 sequence is 16 residues long. The germline V gene encodes CDR1 MGHRA and CDR2 YSYEKL. The V and J ends lost 1 base and 7 bases, in that order; junction bases with no gene match: 7. The CDR3 reads CASSQGPGQGRNEQFF. In nucleotides, the CDR3 is TGCGCCAGCAGCCAAGGGCCGGGACAGGGGAGGAATGAGCAGTTCTTC.

There are many counts of this clonotype. The chain is built from TRBV18 and TRBJ2-1; 10 bases are shared with TRBD1. The J segment lost 9 bases and the V segment lost 3 bases, leaving 8 bases of the junction unmatched. This CDR3 has 15 residues. CDR1 is KGHSH and CDR2 is LQKENI in the germline V gene. The CDR3 bases are TGTGCCAGCTCACCTACCGGACAGGGGGGCGTTGAGCAGTTCTTC. Translation: CASSPTGQGGVEQFF.

Only a few counts were recorded for this clonotype. CDR3 loop: CASSKLNEQFF. CDR3 DNA sequence: TGTGCCAGTAGTAAACTCAATGAGCAGTTCTTC. The chain is built from TRBV19 and TRBJ2-1, with D uncertain. Germline CDR1 reads LNHDA; CDR2 reads SQIVND (reference sequence). The CDR3 is 11 residues long. V lost 4 bases and J lost 6, with 4 bases in between.

This clonotype was seen only a few times. The rearrangement joins TRBV6-4 to TRBJ2-3; TRBD2 aligns across 9 bases. The germline gives CDR1 MRHNA, CDR2 SNTAGT. The CDR3 is made up of 16 amino acids. Losses at the gene ends were 3 bases for V and 6 bases for J; bases not matched to a gene: 10. CDR3 sequence reads: CASSETGTSPGDTQYF. The CDR3 DNA sequence: TGTGCCAGCAGTGAGACAGGGACTAGCCCAGGGGATACGCAGTATTTT.

This clonotype has a count of ten or more. CDR3: CASSLQSSGANVLTF. CDR3 nucleotides: TGTGCCAGCAGCCTTCAGAGCTCTGGGGCCAACGTCCTGACTTTC. The rearrangement links TRBV11-1 to TRBJ2-6; D uncertain. V lost 5 bases, J lost 0 bases, and 8 bases lay in between. The CDR3 extends over 15 amino acids. The germline gives CDR1 SGHAT, CDR2 FQDESV (reference sequence).

This clonotype was seen a handful of times. The J gene is TRBJ2-2, the V gene TRBV28, with 11 bases lining up with TRBD2. Per the germline V gene, CDR1 is MDHEN and CDR2 is SYDVKM. This CDR3 spans 20 amino acids. J was trimmed by 0 bases and V by 4 bases; bases with no gene match: 13. CDR3 sequence reads: CASSSPNSGRARANTGELFF. CDR3 DNA: TGTGCCAGCAGTTCTCCAAATAGCGGGAGGGCCCGCGCGAACACCGGGGAGCTGTTTTTT.

This clonotype was seen a handful of times. The chain employs TRBV27 and TRBJ2-7; 7 bases map to TRBD2. The CDR3 contains 15 residues. Germline V gene lookup returns CDR1 MNHEY and CDR2 SMNVEV (reference sequence). J was trimmed by 1 base and V by 5 bases; bases with no gene match: 8. The CDR3: CASSKREGRSYEQYF. In nucleotides, the CDR3 is TGTGCCAGCAGTAAAAGGGAGGGCCGATCCTACGAGCAGTACTTC.

The gene calls are TRBV12-3 or TRBV12-4 and TRBJ2-7, with D tentatively TRBD2 (6 bases). V was shortened by 6 bases and J by 5 bases, with 17 bases between the two germline ends. The CDR3 runs 14 residues. The CDR3 nucleotides are TGTGCCAGCAGGGTGGGGGGTGCGAGCGACGAGCAGTACTTC. It translates to CASRVGGASDEQYF.

There are many counts of this clonotype. The chain is built from TRBV15 and TRBJ1-4, with D possibly matching TRBD1 (5 bases). The V gene lost 4 bases and the J gene lost 8 bases, with 17 bases spanning the gap. The CDR3 spans 15 residues. From germline, CDR1 is LNHNV and CDR2 YYDKDF (reference sequence). In DNA form, the CDR3 reads TGTGCCACCAGCACCCGACAGCTCGGGATGGAAAAACTGTTTTTT. This gives the protein CATSTRQLGMEKLFF. Full variable domain (remainder filled in from reference TRBV15 and TRBJ1-4): DAMVIQNPRYQVTQFGKPVTLSCSQTLNHNVMYWYQQKSSQAPKLLFHYYDKDFNNEADTPDNFQSRRPNTSFCFLDIRSPGLGDTAMYLCATSTRQLGMEKLFFGSGTQLSVL.

The rearrangement links TRBV20-1 to TRBJ1-6; D gene unclear. Between the trimmed V and J ends, which lost 5 bases and 6 bases, there was a span of 8 bases. CDR1 DFQATT and CDR2 SNEGSKA come from the germline V gene (reference sequence). This CDR3 is built from 12 residues. The CDR3 loop is CSAEQPNSPLHF. CDR3 in DNA: TGCAGTGCTGAGCAGCCTAATTCACCCCTCCACTTT.

This clonotype was observed a handful of times. The chain joins TRBV6-2 or TRBV6-3 to TRBJ2-1; D remains ambiguous. V dropped 5 bases and J dropped 10 bases, with 18 bases sitting between them. Looked up from germline, CDR1 is MNHEY and CDR2 is SVGEGT. This CDR3 is 14 amino acids long. CDR3 amino acids: CASSRTYVGLEQFF. For the CDR3, the DNA is TGTGCCAGCAGTCGGACCTATGTTGGGCTCGAGCAGTTCTTC.

V and J are TRBV11-2 and TRBJ2-5, with 9 bases identical to TRBD1. V lost 5 bases and J lost 5; bases outside the gene matches: 3. Germline-derived CDR1 and CDR2 are SGHAT and FQNNGV. The CDR3 is 13 residues long. The CDR3 sequence is CASSRDREETQYF. CDR3 DNA: TGTGCCAGCAGCAGGGACAGGGAGGAGACCCAGTACTTC.